What follows is one TCR beta chain and its context. TCRdb's table, derived via immunoSEQ multiplex PCR, lists solely in-frame clones and lacks some. Of approximately 94,000 clones in the sample, 70% to 90% are singletons; the top ten hold around an eighth. The data originate from a study of blood T cell repertoires in COVID-19. This CDR3 region has 16 residues. Trimming took 4 bases from V and 4 from J; bases not matched to a gene: 9. CDR1 is SGHRS and CDR2 is YFSETQ in the germline V gene. This receptor was taken from a man over 45 with active or convalescent COVID-19. The source material was peripheral blood. The V call is TRBV5-1, the J call TRBJ2-5; TRBD2 matches 11 bases. CDR3 residues: CASSASGTSGVETQYF. The CDR3 region has the DNA TGCGCCAGCAGCGCATCCGGGACTAGCGGCGTAGAGACCCAGTACTTC.